The source of this T cell receptor beta chain is a study of T cells in Graves' hyperthyroidism and ophthalmopathy. Study observations and caveats: Blood also showed most of the thyroid clonotypes that were expanded above 0.001.

From RNA transcripts, TCR beta CDR3 regions were amplified. The TCR CDR3 first-round RT-PCR relied on the HTBI primer set. TCRdb re-analysed the multiplex PCR reads in MiXCR, keeping a single row per CDR3 protein. The repertoire holds approximately 700,000 distinct CDR3 sequences, with approximately 16% as singletons. This clonotype was recorded at least ten times. Antigen specificity is unknown. Germline lookup yields CDR1 DFQATT and CDR2 SNEGSKA (reference sequence). The CDR3 is made up of 13 amino acids. Trimming shortened V by 4 bases and J by 5 bases, and 12 bases separated the two germline ends. Hyperthyroidism in the patients, aged 18 to 65, was newly diagnosed and under 2 months in duration. Patients were excluded for uncontrolled infection, other autoimmune disease, pregnancy or lactation. Together with thyroid ultrasound, orbital computed tomography, serum thyroxine and TRAb, clinical symptoms were used for diagnoses.

Sequenced input: blood. The sequence came from a young man with Graves' hyperthyroidism. The chain has TRBV20-1 and TRBJ1-5, with D perhaps TRBD1 (5 bases). CDR3 loop: CSAIDVGDQPQHF. DNA for the CDR3: TGCAGTGCTATAGACGTAGGGGATCAGCCCCAGCATTTT.